These 18 T cell receptor beta chains originate from one sample sequenced in a study of blood T cells in healthy people across ages. Through a sample-barcoded 5' primer and a J-beta primer mix, a second PCR was run for roughly 7 to 11 cycles. Each CDR3 protein is one row after TCRdb ran MiXCR on the 5' RACE reads. Here the sample spans 1.5 million to 2 million distinct CDR3 sequences, approximately 30% being singletons. Sample: blood. All receptors come from a woman under 40 in good health.

The gene calls are TRBV12-3 or TRBV12-4 and TRBJ2-1; 11 bases map to TRBD1. V dropped 5 bases and J dropped 6; count of bases not matched to a gene: 9. This CDR3 comprises 16 residues. The CDR3 DNA reads TGTGCCAGCAGTCCCCCAGCTGGGACAGGGGGCAATGAGCAGTTCTTC. Its protein product is CASSPPAGTGGNEQFF.

The chain has TRBV2 and TRBJ1-5, with D perhaps matching TRBD1 (6 bases). Germline CDR1 and CDR2: SNHLY and FYNNEI. V gave up 4 bases and J gave up 0 bases, with 10 bases separating them. The CDR3 is 15 amino acids. DNA of the CDR3: TGTGCCAGCAGTGGAGGGGGGTATAGCAATCAGCCCCAGCATTTT. It specifies CASSGGGYSNQPQHF.

As DNA, the CDR3 is TGTGCCTGGAGCGGGACAGGGGCTTTAAACATTCAGTACTTC. Translating it yields CAWSGTGALNIQYF. V usage is TRBV30 and J usage is TRBJ2-4, with 10 bases aligning to TRBD1. There are 14 residues in the CDR3. J gave up 6 bases and V 3 bases, and 5 bases lay outside the gene matches. CDR1 GTSNPN and CDR2 SVGIG come from the germline V gene (reference sequence).

V gene TRBV2 combines with J gene TRBJ1-4; weak D call: TRBD1 (5 bases). Trimming took off 5 bases at V and 4 bases at J, with 14 bases between the two ends. There are 15 residues in the CDR3. The germline V gene encodes CDR1 SNHLY and CDR2 FYNNEI. The CDR3 DNA sequence: TGTGCCAGCAGTTCTCAGGGAGGGGATAATGAAAAACTGTTTTTT. This gives the protein CASSSQGGDNEKLFF.

The V and J genes are TRBV5-6 and TRBJ2-3; 9 bases are a match to TRBD2. Germline CDR1 SGHDT, CDR2 YYEEEE. This CDR3 has 16 amino acids. V was clipped by 2 bases and J by 6 bases; unmatched bases: 10. The CDR3 sequence: CASSFFGSGSGDTQYF. The DNA for the CDR3 is TGTGCCAGCAGCTTCTTCGGTAGCGGGAGTGGGGATACGCAGTATTTT.

This clonotype was picked up a small number of times. The chain combines TRBV7-2 with TRBJ2-5; TRBD2 aligns across 7 bases. The J call could be wrong; TRBJ2-7 is a better fit for the DNA end. Germline V gene lookup returns CDR1 SGHTA and CDR2 FQGNSA. This CDR3 has 14 amino acids. CDR3 nucleotide sequence: TGTGCCAGCAGCTCGGGAGGCCGGCTCTACGAGCAGTACTTC. It encodes CASSSGGRLYEQYF.

This clonotype was seen many times. This chain joins TRBV7-6 and TRBJ2-3; D remains unclear. V dropped 5 bases and J dropped 0 bases, with 12 bases sitting between them. This CDR3 is built from 15 residues. Germline CDR1 reads SGHVS; CDR2 reads FNYEAQ. CDR3 DNA: TGTGCCAGCAGCCCCAACCCGGCCAGCACAGATACGCAGTATTTT. This codes for CASSPNPASTDTQYF.

The chain recombines TRBV20-1 with TRBJ2-3; no reliable D call. The germline V gene has CDR1 DFQATT and CDR2 SNEGSKA (reference sequence). Trimming cost V 0 bases and J 1 base, with 11 bases left between them. This CDR3 has 15 amino acids. As DNA, the CDR3 is TGCAGTGCTAGAGATCCGGCAGTGCGCACAGATACGCAGTATTTT. Translating gives CSARDPAVRTDTQYF.

This clonotype was detected a few times. V usage is TRBV4-1 and J usage is TRBJ2-3; tentatively, D is TRBD1 or TRBD2 (5 bases each). Germline lookup yields CDR1 MGHRA and CDR2 YSYEKL. CDR3 length: 17 amino acids. V lost 3 bases and J lost 4, with 20 bases in between. The DNA for the CDR3 is TGCGCCAGCAGCCACCTTCGGACTGAATTGGGGGCAGATACGCAGTATTTT. It is translated as CASSHLRTELGADTQYF.

This chain's CDR3 is CASSVTGAETQYF. DNA of the CDR3: TGTGCCAGCAGCGTAACAGGGGCAGAGACCCAGTACTTC. The chain recombines TRBV9 with TRBJ2-5; 7 bases agree with TRBD1. The CDR3 has 13 residues. V dropped 1 base and J dropped 4; count of bases not matched to a gene: 1. CDR1 and CDR2 from the germline V gene are SGDLS and YYNGEE.

In its sample, this clonotype was seen many times. The CDR3 DNA reads TGTGCCAGCAGCTTAGCCTCGACTAGTGGCGAGACCCAGTACTTC. Encoded protein: CASSLASTSGETQYF. The rearrangement joins TRBV7-9 to TRBJ2-5; tentative D call: TRBD2 (6 bases). Germline lookup yields CDR1 SEHNR and CDR2 FQNEAQ (reference sequence). Trimming stripped 0 bases from V and 5 bases from J, with 13 bases between. CDR3 length: 15 amino acids.

This clonotype was counted between two and nine times. The V gene is TRBV4-1, the J gene TRBJ1-2; D unclear. This CDR3 has 14 amino acids. CDR1 is MGHRA and CDR2 is YSYEKL in the germline V gene. V was clipped by 1 base and J by 6 bases, with 12 bases between them. The CDR3 spells CASSQVGREDGYTF. DNA for the CDR3: TGCGCCAGCAGCCAAGTCGGCCGGGAGGATGGCTACACCTTC.

This clonotype was detected only a few times. The CDR3 spells CASASQASTDTQYF. CDR3 nucleotide sequence: TGTGCTAGTGCCTCACAGGCCAGCACAGATACGCAGTATTTT. This chain connects TRBV12-5 to TRBJ2-3; weak D call: TRBD1 (5 bases). Germline V gene data show CDR1 as LGHNT and CDR2 as FRNRAP. The CDR3 totals 14 residues. Trimming left V 7 bases short and J 0 bases short, with 11 bases between.

The chain couples TRBV12-3 or TRBV12-4 to TRBJ2-1; a possible D gene is TRBD2 (6 bases). This CDR3 is 16 amino acids long. With 2 bases removed from V and 3 bases from J, the gap between germline ends came to 14 bases. The CDR3 sequence is CASSLSLRRVYNEQFF. DNA of the CDR3: TGTGCCAGCAGTTTAAGCCTGAGGAGGGTCTACAATGAGCAGTTCTTC.

This clonotype showed up many times. The chain links TRBV10-3 to TRBJ2-7, with TRBD1 matching over 11 bases. CDR1 and CDR2 from the germline V gene are ENHRY and SYGVKD. The CDR3 extends over 13 amino acids. Losses at the gene ends were 8 bases for V and 2 bases for J; bases not matched to a gene: 2. CDR3 DNA sequence: TGTGCCATCGGACAGGGGGCAACCTACGAGCAGTACTTC. It translates to CAIGQGATYEQYF.

V gene TRBV11-2 combines with J gene TRBJ1-2; D gene ambiguous. This CDR3 comprises 20 residues. Trimming removed 1 base from V and 0 bases from J, with 24 bases in between. Per the germline V gene, CDR1 is SGHAT and CDR2 is FQNNGV. The DNA for the CDR3 is TGTGCCAGCAGCTTAGCAGGCGTTAGCAGTTTCTCTATAGCTAACTATGGCTACACCTTC. Its translation: CASSLAGVSSFSIANYGYTF. The variable domain in full, with the rest retrieved from reference TRBV11-2 and TRBJ1-2, is EAGVAQSPRYKIIEKRQSVAFWCNPISGHATLYWYQQILGQGPKLLIQFQNNGVVDDSQLPKDRFSAERLKGVDSTLKIQPAKLEDSAVYLCASSLAGVSSFSIANYGYTFGSGTRLTVV.

The J gene is TRBJ1-2, the V gene TRBV3-1, with 7 bases identical to TRBD1. Germline assignment: CDR1 LGHDT and CDR2 YNNKEL (reference sequence). The junction had 3 bases not matched to a gene; V was cut back by 0 bases and J by 11 bases. This CDR3 has 12 residues. The CDR3 DNA reads as TGTGCCAGCAGCCAAGATCAGGGACAGTACACCTTC. It is translated as CASSQDQGQYTF. Full variable domain (missing parts from reference TRBV3-1 and TRBJ1-2): DTAVSQTPKYLVTQMGNDKSIKCEQNLGHDTMYWYKQDSKKFLKIMFSYNNKELIINETVPNRFSPKSPDKAHLNLHINSLELGDSAVYFCASSQDQGQYTFGSGTRLTVV.

The chain uses TRBV20-1 and TRBJ2-7; TRBD2 agrees at 13 bases. After removal of 3 bases from V and 7 bases from J, the junction contained 3 bases not matched to a gene. The CDR3 has 13 amino acids. The V gene's germline CDR1 is DFQATT and CDR2 SNEGSKA (reference sequence). The CDR3 is CSASGLAGVEQYF. The CDR3 DNA reads as TGCAGTGCTAGCGGACTAGCGGGAGTTGAGCAGTACTTC.